A selection of T cell receptor beta chains follows, all from one sample in a study of blood T cell repertoires in COVID-19. Libraries were prepared by immunoSEQ multiplex PCR; TCRdb keeps only in-frame clonotypes and omits some of them. The data hold 40,000 to 45,000 clones, with approximately 91% observed a single time. Material: peripheral blood. These receptors were taken from a man aged 50 to 59 with active COVID-19. CDR3s leave out the opening cysteine and the closing phenylalanine or tryptophan. The order of the fields is J gene, V gene, D gene, CDR3 protein. A D gene is named only where the DNA matches it firmly.

TRBJ1-2 | TRBV14 | NA | ASSSQGSGSYGYT
TRBJ1-2 | TRBV18 | NA | ASSPDTGYT
TRBJ2-3 | TRBV7-2 | NA | ASSLGRLDTQY
TRBJ2-3 | TRBV7-7 | TRBD1 | ASSLVGQPDTQY
TRBJ2-5 | TRBV24-1 | NA | ATSDLTGQETQY
TRBJ2-5 | TRBV7-9 | TRBD1 | ASSLLQGVVQETQY
TRBJ2-7 | TRBV13 | TRBD2 | ASSSRLAGEGYEQY
TRBJ2-4 | TRBV28 | TRBD2 | ASRGAGSPLAKNIQY
TRBJ2-7 | TRBV5-5 | TRBD1 | ASSPVMTGENSYEQY
TRBJ1-1 | TRBV25-1 | NA | ASSEYGQQNTEAF
TRBJ2-1 | TRBV19 | TRBD2 | ATRAWLAGNNEQF
TRBJ2-1 | TRBV12-3/TRBV12-4 | TRBD1 | ASRGTVNEQF
TRBJ2-1 | TRBV7-7 | TRBD2 | ASSTGLVREQF
TRBJ2-1 | TRBV24-1 | TRBD2 | ATSDLGSGRGNEQF
TRBJ2-1 | TRBV7-8 | NA | ASSFPVGSSYNEQF
TRBJ2-7 | TRBV11-2 | TRBD2 | ASSLANGRAYEQY
TRBJ2-1 | TRBV6-2/TRBV6-3 | TRBD2 | ASSYSSGTTYNEQF
TRBJ2-7 | TRBV5-1 | TRBD2 | ASSDVPGLAGVSYEQY
TRBJ2-5 | TRBV28 | TRBD2 | ASSFLAGAGIQETQY
TRBJ2-5 | TRBV15 | TRBD2 | ATSSASGGPGETQY
TRBJ2-7 | TRBV4-2 | NA | ASSQDWQGLGEQY
TRBJ2-6 | TRBV7-3 | NA | ASSSGANVLT
TRBJ1-5 | TRBV18 | NA | ASSEGENQPQH
TRBJ2-5 | TRBV7-9 | NA | ASSQSSGEAETQY
TRBJ1-1 | TRBV6-1 | TRBD1 | ASSDEGKGAGFEAF
TRBJ2-3 | TRBV24-1 | TRBD2 | ATSDFTSGNTDTQY
TRBJ1-2 | TRBV7-2 | NA | ASSLERGT
TRBJ2-6 | TRBV7-3 | NA | ASSLTRSTGANVLT
TRBJ2-7 | TRBV5-1 | NA | ASSSFFPPEQY
TRBJ2-1 | TRBV11-3 | NA | ASSPSGERGPYNEQF
TRBJ2-2 | TRBV29-1 | NA | SVEGPNTGELF
TRBJ2-1 | TRBV12-5 | NA | ASGTGTPPYNEQF
TRBJ2-3 | TRBV30 | NA | AWKTSTDTQY
TRBJ1-4 | TRBV5-1 | TRBD1 | ASSLGQGNEKLF
TRBJ2-7 | TRBV6-5 | NA | ASSYSTYYEQY
TRBJ2-5 | TRBV5-6 | NA | ASSLASGTLKGETQY